The clone carrying this TCR beta chain was observed a handful of times. What it binds is not known. Amplification yielded TCR beta CDR3 regions, with RNA transcripts as the source. TCR CDR3 regions were first amplified by RT-PCR with HTBI primers. TCRdb processed the multiplex PCR reads anew with MiXCR; each CDR3 protein has one entry. Altogether hundreds of thousands of distinct CDR3 sequences are present, just under 20% being singletons, with the ten largest covering 45% to 50%. Uncontrolled infection, other autoimmune disease, pregnancy or lactation disqualified patients from enrolment. PBMCs were derived from under 13 ml fresh peripheral blood. This sample is part of a study of T cells in Graves' hyperthyroidism and ophthalmopathy. Findings and limits, study-wide: Ophthalmopathy, which appeared later, was predicted by the model a median around 6.5 months before onset.

V was pared by 3 bases and J by 7 bases, with 5 bases of the junction left unmatched. The CDR3 totals 14 residues. Germline V gene lookup returns CDR1 DFQATT and CDR2 SNEGSKA (reference sequence). The sequenced material came from blood. The receptor was derived from a man in his forties with Graves' ophthalmopathy. The chain joins TRBV20-1 to TRBJ1-5; 11 bases match TRBD1. CDR3 DNA: TGCAGTGCTAGCTGGACAGGGGGCGACCAGCCCCAGCATTTT. It yields the protein CSASWTGGDQPQHF.